This entry lists 19 T cell receptor beta chains sequenced from one sample in a study of T cells in tuberculosis. Method: immunoSEQ multiplex PCR; TCRdb's copy keeps in-frame clones and lacks some. Found here are tens of thousands of clones, nearly 97% of them singletons; the top ten hold roughly 9.1%. The sample consisted of PBMCs. The source is a donor between 10 and 29 years old with latent tuberculosis or without tuberculosis infection.

The chain couples TRBV11-2 to TRBJ2-2; no definite D call. CDR3 length: 12 residues. Trimming removed 2 bases from V and 6 bases from J, with 4 bases in between. The germline V gene has CDR1 SGHAT and CDR2 FQNNGV. The CDR3, as DNA: TGTGCCAGCAGCTTAAAGCCCGGGGAGCTGTTTTTT. Amino acids: CASSLKPGELFF.

This clone was detected only once. The chain carries TRBV2 and TRBJ1-4; possible D gene TRBD1, 6 bases. V lost 10 bases to trimming and J lost 3 bases, with 18 bases between them. CDR1 is SNHLY, CDR2 FYNNEI, per germline. CDR3 length equals 15 residues. In DNA, the CDR3 is TGTGCCACGGCGCGGGGGGGCGGATCTAATGAAAAACTGTTTTTT. Amino acids: CATARGGGSNEKLFF.

The table lists this clone with a few counts. CDR3 DNA sequence: TGTGCCAGCAGTTATTGGGGGCTACCGAACTATGGCTACACCTTC. It yields the protein CASSYWGLPNYGYTF. This chain joins TRBV6-6 and TRBJ1-2, with D perhaps TRBD1 (6 bases). The CDR3 runs 15 residues. Trimming removed 3 bases at V and 2 bases at J, with 13 bases between. Germline CDR1 and CDR2: MNHNY and SVGAGI (reference sequence).

The V call is TRBV10-3, the J call TRBJ1-1, with no clear D. Germline lookup yields CDR1 ENHRY and CDR2 SYGVKD. The CDR3 loop spans 14 amino acids. Trimming shortened V by 4 bases and J by 1 base, and 10 bases separated the two germline ends. The CDR3 region is CAISGGKGNTEAFF. The CDR3 bases are TGTGCCATCAGTGGAGGGAAGGGGAACACTGAAGCTTTCTTT.

The rearrangement joins TRBV27 to TRBJ2-7, with D maybe TRBD2 (6 bases). The V gene lost 6 bases and the J gene lost 4 bases, with 19 bases spanning the gap. Per the germline V gene, CDR1 is MNHEY and CDR2 is SMNVEV (reference sequence). The CDR3 is made up of 15 amino acids. The CDR3 DNA is TGTGCCAGCAGCCGCGACGGGGGATATTTTTACGAGCAGTACGTC. It encodes CASSRDGGYFYEQYV.

V usage is TRBV5-3 and J usage is TRBJ2-7; weak D call: TRBD2 (5 bases). TRBV5-3 is an ORF, with its function uncertain. The V end lost 4 bases, the J end lost 0 bases, and 11 bases lay between the germline ends. The CDR3 covers 14 residues. The DNA for the CDR3 is TGTGCCAGAAGCGTGCCTGGGAGCTCCTACGAGCAGTACGTC. Protein product: CARSVPGSSYEQYV.

The gene calls are TRBV6-6 and TRBJ2-5; a possible D gene is TRBD1 (6 bases). Germline V gene data show CDR1 as MNHNY and CDR2 as SVGAGI (reference sequence). V gave up 7 bases and J gave up 5 bases, with 14 bases separating them. The CDR3 contains 13 residues. In DNA form, the CDR3 reads TGTGCCAGCAACATACAGGGTCCGGAGACCCAGTACTTC. It specifies CASNIQGPETQYF.

The chain combines TRBV14 with TRBJ2-7; TRBD2 matches at 10 bases. Germline V gene data show CDR1 as SGHDN and CDR2 as FVKESK. The junction had 9 bases not matched to a gene; V was cut back by 0 bases and J by 7 bases. There are 16 residues in the CDR3. CDR3 bases: TGTGCCAGCAGCCAAGATTGGCGAGCGGGGGGGCGGGAGCAGTACTTC. It yields the protein CASSQDWRAGGREQYF.

This chain uses TRBV15 with TRBJ1-4; 7 bases agree with TRBD1. The CDR3 covers 14 residues. Trimming removed 5 bases from V and 7 bases from J; junction bases left unmatched: 7. The germline V gene has CDR1 LNHNV and CDR2 YYDKDF (reference sequence). The CDR3 spells CATSPGQASEKLFF. The DNA of the CDR3 is TGTGCCACCAGCCCAGGACAGGCTAGTGAAAAACTGTTTTTT.

The chain combines TRBV12-1 with TRBJ1-2. TRBV12-1 is recorded as a pseudogene. The CDR3 is 13 residues long. CDR3 protein: CASSFVGGYGYTF. The CDR3 coding sequence is TGTGCCAGCAGCTTTGTGGGGGGGTATGGCTACACCTTC.

V gene TRBV19 combines with J gene TRBJ2-5, with TRBD2 matching over 11 bases. V shed 1 base, J shed 2 bases, and the junction held 3 bases outside the gene matches. The length of the CDR3 is 16 residues. Germline-derived CDR1 and CDR2 are LNHDA and SQIVND (reference sequence). The CDR3 DNA follows: TGTGCCAGTAGTATAGGACTAGCGGGGACTCAAGAGACCCAGTACTTC. This codes for CASSIGLAGTQETQYF.

V usage is TRBV12-5 and J usage is TRBJ1-6, with 8 nucleotides matching TRBD1. CDR1 LGHNT and CDR2 FRNRAP come from the germline V gene. V lost 1 base, J lost 7 bases, and 3 bases stayed unmatched. CDR3 length equals 15 residues. The DNA of the CDR3 is TGTGCTAGTGGTTTGGGGCGGACAGGGAATTCACCCCTCCACTTT. It is translated as CASGLGRTGNSPLHF.

The chain has TRBV4-1 and TRBJ1-5; D remains ambiguous. CDR3 length: 13 amino acids. Germline assignment: CDR1 MGHRA and CDR2 YSYEKL. Trimming stripped 0 bases from V and 10 bases from J, with 10 bases between. CDR3 residues: CASSQDWEVPQHF. The CDR3 region has the DNA TGCGCCAGCAGCCAAGATTGGGAGGTACCCCAGCATTTT.

This clone was recorded only once. The CDR3 loop is CASSEADYGYTF. The CDR3, as DNA: TGTGCCAGCAGTGAGGCAGATTATGGCTACACCTTC. The chain recombines TRBV2 with TRBJ1-2; no firm D call. Germline V CDR1 and CDR2: SNHLY, FYNNEI. CDR3 size: 12 residues. Trimming pared 3 bases from V and 5 bases from J, leaving 7 bases between.

The V gene is TRBV5-1, the J gene TRBJ1-5; TRBD1 agrees at 10 bases. From germline, CDR1 is SGHRS and CDR2 YFSETQ. V was pared by 3 bases and J by 9 bases, with 6 bases of the junction left unmatched. CDR3 length: 14 residues. The CDR3 DNA reads TGCGCCAGCAGCTCGGGACAGGGGATGGGGCCCCAGCATTTT. Translation gives CASSSGQGMGPQHF.

This clone was counted once. This chain uses TRBV18 with TRBJ2-7, with a weak D call TRBD2 (5 bases). Germline V gene data show CDR1 as KGHSH and CDR2 as LQKENI. This CDR3 region has 14 residues. The V end was cut by 3 bases, the J end by 0 bases, with 9 bases between. CDR3 nucleotides: TGTGCCAGCTCACCTCTTGGGAGCTCCTACGAGCAGTACTTC. It specifies CASSPLGSSYEQYF.

The chain uses TRBV9 and TRBJ1-2; the match to TRBD1 covers 10 bases. The CDR3 has 14 residues. J gave up 7 bases and V 3 bases, and 6 bases lay outside the gene matches. Germline CDR1 reads SGDLS; CDR2 reads YYNGEE. The CDR3 sequence is CASSAGQGVGGYTF. In DNA, the CDR3 is TGTGCCAGCAGCGCAGGACAGGGGGTGGGTGGCTACACCTTC.

The CDR3 coding sequence is TGCGCCAGCAGCTTGGGAGGCATAATAAACGCTGAAGCTTTCTTT. Protein product: CASSLGGIINAEAFF. The chain combines TRBV5-1 with TRBJ1-1; D is unresolved. V was trimmed by 0 bases and J by 6 bases, leaving 15 bases between them. The CDR3 extends over 15 amino acids. Looked up from germline, CDR1 is SGHRS and CDR2 is YFSETQ. Looking up the rest from reference TRBV5-1 and TRBJ1-1 gives the full variable domain: KAGVTQTPRYLIKTRGQQVTLSCSPISGHRSVSWYQQTPGQGLQFLFEYFSETQRNKGNFPGRFSGRQFSNSRSEMNVSTLELGDSALYLCASSLGGIINAEAFFGQGTRLTVV.

The rearrangement joins TRBV11-2 to TRBJ1-5, with a possible D match to TRBD1 (6 bases). The V and J ends lost 8 bases and 7 bases respectively, with 15 bases between them. The CDR3 contains 13 residues. Germline CDR1 SGHAT, CDR2 FQNNGV. CDR3 sequence: CASLRGAGQPQHF. The CDR3 DNA is TGTGCCAGCCTCCGGGGGGCTGGGCAGCCCCAGCATTTT. Full variable domain (missing parts from reference TRBV11-2 and TRBJ1-5): EAGVAQSPRYKIIEKRQSVAFWCNPISGHATLYWYQQILGQGPKLLIQFQNNGVVDDSQLPKDRFSAERLKGVDSTLKIQPAKLEDSAVYLCASLRGAGQPQHFGDGTRLSIL.